A single sample gave rise to the 32 T cell receptor beta chains below, sequenced in a study of post-analysis software for immune sequencing data. Study-level results: Comparison of patients with controls showed about 5 TRBV segments more frequent in patients, TRBV5-6, TRBV5-1 and TRBV20-1 among them.

Built from TCR beta cDNA, the libraries had unique molecular identifiers in them. TCRdb itself ran the PCR reads through MiXCR, one entry per CDR3 protein. Among 400,000 to 500,000 distinct CDR3 sequences listed, about 39% were seen once. Their specific antigens are unknown. Sequencing input: blood. These receptors were collected from a girl aged 2 to 9 with multiple sclerosis.

This clonotype was detected a few times. The chain combines TRBV7-2 with TRBJ2-5; 9 bases line up with TRBD2. V lost 0 bases and J lost 7; bases outside the gene matches: 0. This CDR3 spans 13 amino acids. Looked up from germline, CDR1 is SGHTA and CDR2 is FQGNSA. This CDR3 reads CASSLARGGTQYF. In DNA, the CDR3 is TGTGCCAGCAGCTTAGCGCGGGGGGGGACCCAGTACTTC.

The chain combines TRBV18 with TRBJ2-4, with 7 bases that match TRBD1. Germline-derived CDR1 and CDR2 are KGHSH and LQKENI. V shed 3 bases and J 2 bases; nucleotides not matched to a gene: 4. This CDR3 is built from 15 residues. CDR3 in amino acids: CASSPQGVTKNIQYF. The CDR3 DNA sequence: TGTGCCAGCTCACCTCAGGGGGTGACCAAAAACATTCAGTACTTC.

J is TRBJ2-4 and V is TRBV18; TRBD1 matches 7 bases. TRBJ2-7 matches the DNA end more closely, so the J call is doubtful. From germline, CDR1 is KGHSH and CDR2 LQKENI. The CDR3 runs to 15 residues. CDR3 in amino acids: CASSPLGQTGNEQYF. In DNA form, the CDR3 reads TGTGCCAGCTCACCGCTGGGACAGACCGGCAACGAGCAGTACTTC.

Regarding this clonotype: Because it lacks the conserved phenylalanine or tryptophan at the end, this CDR3 is likely a read error. The gene calls are TRBV28 and TRBJ2-7; tentative D call: TRBD1 (5 bases). V was pared by 7 bases and J by 4 bases, with 14 bases between. Per germline, CDR1 MDHEN and CDR2 SYDVKM. The CDR3 runs 13 residues. For the CDR3, the DNA is TGTGCCAGCAACCTCAGGGCGAGATACGAGCAGTACTGC. Translating it yields CASNLRARYEQYC.

The chain couples TRBV5-1 to TRBJ2-1; 11 positions agree with TRBD2. V lost 5 bases to trimming and J lost 1 base; unmatched junction nucleotides: 2. The CDR3 is 15 residues long. Per germline, CDR1 SGHRS and CDR2 YFSETQ. The DNA of the CDR3 is TGCGCCAGCAGACTAGCGGGGGTTTCCTACAATGAGCAGTTCTTC. This encodes CASRLAGVSYNEQFF. Looking up the rest from reference TRBV5-1 and TRBJ2-1 gives the full variable domain: KAGVTQTPRYLIKTRGQQVTLSCSPISGHRSVSWYQQTPGQGLQFLFEYFSETQRNKGNFPGRFSGRQFSNSRSEMNVSTLELGDSALYLCASRLAGVSYNEQFFGPGTRLTVL.

This clonotype was counted many times. This chain uses TRBV6-1 with TRBJ2-5; unclear D gene. V lost 6 bases, J lost 5 bases, and 4 bases lay in between. This CDR3 is built from 10 residues. Germline CDR1 reads MNHNS; CDR2 reads SASEGT. The CDR3 DNA is TGTGCCAGCAGGGGTGAGACCCAGTACTTC. It is translated as CASRGETQYF.

The chain combines TRBV20-1 with TRBJ1-1; D is unresolved. The CDR3 extends over 12 amino acids. Between the trimmed V and J ends, which lost 5 bases and 2 bases, there was a span of 9 bases. CDR1 is DFQATT, CDR2 SNEGSKA, per germline (reference sequence). CDR3 residues: CSALTGNTEAFF. The CDR3 DNA follows: TGCAGTGCTCTGACGGGAAACACTGAAGCTTTCTTT.

CDR3 amino acids: CASSDKTTNEKLFF. CDR3 in DNA: TGTGCCAGCAGCGACAAGACAACTAATGAAAAACTGTTTTTT. V gene TRBV7-9 combines with J gene TRBJ1-4, with no clear D. Germline CDR1 and CDR2: SEHNR and FQNEAQ (reference sequence). This CDR3 comprises 14 residues. Trimming left V 5 bases short and J 0 bases short, with 7 bases between.

The rearrangement links TRBV5-5 to TRBJ2-1; 7 nucleotides line up with TRBD2. This CDR3 has 14 amino acids. The V gene's germline CDR1 is SGHKS and CDR2 YYEKEE (reference sequence). V gave up 3 bases and J gave up 8 bases; unmatched junction bases: 8. This CDR3 is CASSYWGTIDEQFF. The CDR3 DNA reads TGTGCCAGCAGCTACTGGGGGACTATCGATGAGCAGTTCTTC.

J is TRBJ2-3 and V is TRBV9, with TRBD2 as a possible D gene (5 bases). The CDR3 consists of 17 residues. V shed 4 bases and J shed 0 bases, with 18 bases lying between them. The germline CDR1 and CDR2 sequences are SGDLS and YYNGEE. This CDR3 reads CASSTRRETSSTDTQYF. For the CDR3, the DNA is TGTGCCAGCAGCACCCGACGGGAAACCTCTAGCACAGATACGCAGTATTTT.

V and J are TRBV7-9 and TRBJ2-3, with D possibly matching TRBD1 (5 bases). The V gene's germline CDR1 is SEHNR and CDR2 FQNEAQ (reference sequence). V dropped 5 bases and J dropped 4 bases, with 25 bases sitting between them. The CDR3 length is 18 residues. This chain's CDR3 is CASSPPREETDKPDTQYF. The CDR3 DNA follows: TGTGCCAGCAGCCCCCCGCGTGAAGAGACGGACAAACCAGATACGCAGTATTTT.

A few counts support this clonotype. The rearrangement links TRBV18 to TRBJ1-5; D is uncertain. The CDR3 sequence is 12 residues long. Germline CDR1 and CDR2: KGHSH and LQKENI. V lost 6 bases and J 2 bases, leaving 5 bases between the germline ends. The CDR3 sequence: CASSPGNQPQHF. CDR3 bases: TGTGCCAGCTCGCCAGGCAATCAGCCCCAGCATTTT.

This clonotype was counted between two and nine times. The chain carries TRBV20-1 and TRBJ1-4; weak D call: TRBD1 (6 bases). In germline, CDR1 is DFQATT, CDR2 SNEGSKA (reference sequence). This CDR3 comprises 13 residues. V dropped 4 bases and J dropped 11 bases, with 17 bases sitting between them. As DNA, the CDR3 is TGCAGTGCTATCGTACAGGGTGAGGTGAAACTGTTTTTT. Amino acid sequence: CSAIVQGEVKLFF.

With respect to this clonotype: One end of the junction is discordant with germline, which a read error may explain. The V and J genes are TRBV6-6 and TRBJ1-5, with a tentative D call TRBD1 (5 bases). This CDR3 is 15 amino acids long. CDR1 is MNHNY, CDR2 SVGAGI, per germline (reference sequence). CDR3 nucleotide sequence: TGTGCCAGCAGCCCCCCGGGGGGTCCCAATCGGCCCCAGCATTTT. Amino acids: CASSPPGGPNRPQHF.

This rearrangement joins TRBV29-1 to TRBJ2-5; no reliable D call. V was trimmed by 6 bases and J by 2 bases, leaving 4 bases between them. Germline loops: CDR1 SQVTM, CDR2 ANQGSEA. The CDR3 runs to 10 residues. The CDR3 reads CSVLQETQYF. Here the CDR3 DNA reads TGCAGCGTCTTGCAAGAGACCCAGTACTTC.

This clonotype was detected only a few times. The V gene is TRBV29-1, the J gene TRBJ2-1, with no clear D. V lost 3 bases and J lost 3, with 9 bases in between. Germline CDR1 SQVTM, CDR2 ANQGSEA. This CDR3 spans 13 amino acids. The CDR3 sequence is CSVDWADYNEQFF. In nucleotides, the CDR3 is TGCAGCGTTGATTGGGCCGACTACAATGAGCAGTTCTTC.

The rearrangement uses TRBV2 and TRBJ1-4; D remains ambiguous. Germline V gene data show CDR1 as SNHLY and CDR2 as FYNNEI. V was trimmed by 4 bases and J by 8 bases, leaving 8 bases between them. The CDR3 spans 12 residues. CDR3 coding DNA: TGTGCCAGCAGTGGTACGGCCGAAAAACTGTTTTTT. Protein product: CASSGTAEKLFF.

This rearrangement joins TRBV7-9 to TRBJ2-1, with TRBD2 as a possible D gene (5 bases). Trimming took off 7 bases at V and 7 bases at J, with 20 bases between the two ends. CDR3 size: 15 residues. The V gene's germline CDR1 is SEHNR and CDR2 FQNEAQ (reference sequence). DNA for the CDR3: TGTGCCAGCACCCTAGGTGGGATCGGGATAAATGAGCAGTTCTTC. It is translated as CASTLGGIGINEQFF. The whole variable domain, remainder taken from reference TRBV7-9 and TRBJ2-1, is DTGVSQNPRHKITKRGQNVTFRCDPISEHNRLYWYRQTLGQGPEFLTYFQNEAQLEKSRLLSDRFSAERPKGSFSTLEIQRTEQGDSAMYLCASTLGGIGINEQFFGPGTRLTVL.

The V call is TRBV20-1, the J call TRBJ1-5; 9 positions match TRBD1. V was pared by 6 bases and J by 5 bases, with 17 bases of the junction left unmatched. The CDR3 extends over 17 amino acids. Germline-derived CDR1 and CDR2 are DFQATT and SNEGSKA (reference sequence). The CDR3 is CSAEPLTLTGGDQPQHF. The CDR3 nucleotides read TGCAGTGCGGAGCCCCTCACGTTGACAGGGGGTGATCAGCCCCAGCATTTT.

The CDR3, as DNA: TGTGCCACCAGCAGAGTTGCGGCGGGAGTCTTTGAGCAGTTCTTC. This translates into CATSRVAAGVFEQFF. The chain combines TRBV15 with TRBJ2-1, with 7 bases that match TRBD2. Per the germline V gene, CDR1 is LNHNV and CDR2 is YYDKDF (reference sequence). Trimming at V came to 1 base and at J to 9 bases, leaving 9 bases not matched to a gene. The CDR3 length is 15 residues.

V is TRBV14 and J is TRBJ2-7; D is unresolved. The DNA matches TRBJ2-5 better at its end, which makes the J call doubtful. Germline V gene sequence: CDR1 SGHDN, CDR2 FVKESK. This CDR3 is 15 amino acids long. The CDR3 bases are TGTGCCAGCAGCCCTCGTGGACGCCAACAAGAGACCCAGTACTTC. This gives the protein CASSPRGRQQETQYF.

This rearrangement joins TRBV29-1 to TRBJ2-4, with unresolved D. The J call may be wrong; the DNA end is better matched by TRBJ2-7. This CDR3 contains 13 residues. In germline, CDR1 is SQVTM, CDR2 ANQGSEA. CDR3 protein: CSVETLVGYEQYF. The CDR3 nucleotides are TGCAGCGTTGAAACCCTAGTTGGTTACGAGCAGTACTTC.

The table lists this clonotype with a few counts. The V call is TRBV24-1, the J call TRBJ2-1, with 9 bases identical to TRBD1. The CDR3 has 17 amino acids. Per germline, CDR1 KGHDR and CDR2 SFDVKD. V was pared by 5 bases and J by 4 bases, with 11 bases of the junction left unmatched. DNA for the CDR3: TGTGCCACCAGTGCATTCACCGGGACAGGGCCATACAATGAGCAGTTCTTC. The encoded protein is CATSAFTGTGPYNEQFF.

The chain combines TRBV9 with TRBJ2-5; 8 bases are a match to TRBD2. Trimming at V came to 2 bases and at J to 4 bases, leaving 7 bases not matched to a gene. The germline CDR1 and CDR2 sequences are SGDLS and YYNGEE. The CDR3 has 15 amino acids. CDR3 residues: CASSVSSGEAETQYF. DNA for the CDR3: TGTGCCAGCAGCGTGAGTAGCGGGGAGGCAGAGACCCAGTACTTC.

In this sample, this clonotype turned up a few times. The J gene is TRBJ1-4, the V gene TRBV20-1; perhaps TRBD1 as D (5 bases). The germline V gene has CDR1 DFQATT and CDR2 SNEGSKA (reference sequence). This CDR3 region has 14 residues. The V and J ends lost 0 bases and 8 bases respectively, with 13 bases between them. DNA for the CDR3: TGCAGTGCTAGAGATTGGGCGACAGCAGAAAAACTGTTTTTT. Translation gives CSARDWATAEKLFF.

This clonotype was observed a few times. CDR3 loop: CASSQVAGNEKLFF. DNA for the CDR3: TGTGCCAGCAGCCAAGTCGCCGGCAATGAAAAACTGTTTTTT. The V call is TRBV3-1, the J call TRBJ1-4; D is undetermined. The germline V gene has CDR1 LGHDT and CDR2 YNNKEL (reference sequence). Trimming took off 1 base at V and 5 bases at J, with 8 bases between the two ends. This CDR3 region has 14 residues.

About this clonotype itself: The junction departs from germline at one end; a sequencing error may be responsible. This rearrangement joins TRBV6-6 to TRBJ2-4, with 7 bases that match TRBD1. CDR1 and CDR2 from the germline V gene are MNHNY and SVGAGI (reference sequence). The CDR3 consists of 15 residues. The CDR3 here is CASSYSGRGYHEQDF. CDR3 in DNA: TGTGCCAGCAGTTACTCGGGCAGGGGGTACCACGAGCAGGACTTC.

This clonotype was observed a handful of times. This chain joins TRBV29-1 and TRBJ2-7; 10 nucleotides align to TRBD1. Germline trimming cut 7 bases from V and 2 bases from J; bases unmatched to any gene: 5. CDR3 length equals 13 residues. CDR1 is SQVTM, CDR2 ANQGSEA, per germline. CDR3 residues: CSAEGTGAYEQYF. In nucleotides, the CDR3 is TGCAGCGCCGAGGGGACAGGGGCCTACGAGCAGTACTTC.

The gene calls are TRBV6-4 and TRBJ2-3, with no clear D. Germline V gene data show CDR1 as MRHNA and CDR2 as SNTAGT. V lost 2 bases, J lost 8 bases, and 11 bases lay in between. The CDR3 runs 13 residues. The CDR3 DNA reads as TGTGCCAGCAGTGACGGTAGGGCCCGTACGCAGTATTTT. It specifies CASSDGRARTQYF.

The chain is built from TRBV4-2 and TRBJ2-7; D unresolved. The germline V gene encodes CDR1 LGHNA and CDR2 YNFKEQ. The CDR3 is made up of 15 amino acids. Trimming took off 0 bases at V and 4 bases at J, with 13 bases between the two ends. CDR3 amino acids: CASSQEGGGFYEQYF. The CDR3 nucleotides read TGTGCCAGCAGCCAAGAGGGCGGTGGGTTTTACGAGCAGTACTTC.

J is TRBJ2-7 and V is TRBV9, with D possibly being TRBD2 (6 bases). Germline CDR1 reads SGDLS; CDR2 reads YYNGEE. Between the trimmed V and J ends, which lost 6 bases and 1 base, there was a span of 14 bases. This CDR3 has 14 residues. Here the CDR3 DNA reads TGTGCCAGCAACCCTAACGGGGGTTCCTACGAGCAGTACTTC. Translation: CASNPNGGSYEQYF.

The sample holds a few counts of this clonotype. V is TRBV3-1 and J is TRBJ2-7; TRBD2 might be the D (5 bases). Germline values: CDR1 LGHDT, CDR2 YNNKEL (reference sequence). The length of the CDR3 is 15 residues. The V end was cut by 6 bases, the J end by 0 bases, with 15 bases between. This chain's CDR3 is CASSPGSGLSYEQYF. CDR3 in DNA: TGTGCCAGCAGTCCCGGATCTGGACTCTCCTACGAGCAGTACTTC.